This paragraph reports one TCR beta chain. This clone was recorded a few times. Its antigen has not been determined. It has no much larger one-base neighbor in the sample; base qualities were not kept. Donors formed part of the validation cohort, which comprised 120 subjects and was distinct from the first cohort of over 500 subjects. The sample is drawn from a study of cytomegalovirus exposure and HLA in healthy donors (TCRdb year 2017). Regarding the research as a whole: A later analysis indicated that the 90 to 150 validation repertoires were generated on the platform also employed for the 666 repertoires of the first cohort. The aim of the study was to test whether cataloging public T cell receptors could identify signatures of past pathogen exposure. Along with the roughly 700-subject first cohort, a separate validation cohort of over 90 different subjects was used. To predict cytomegalovirus infection status, the study brought together high-throughput TCR immunosequencing, statistical association of individual TCRs with disease status, and machine learning.

Spanning cysteine to phenylalanine, the CDR3 consists of 13 amino acids. Only CDR3 DNA is held: 39 bases, read in frame from base 1. V was cut back by 2 bases and J by 2 bases, leaving a gap of 10 bases between them. The germline V gene (reference sequence) provides CDR1 GTSNPN and CDR2 SVGIG. What the authors observed across the whole study: A later analysis had no HLA typing for the validation cohort, so co-occurrence there was scored across all 130 or so repertoires. In vitro tests confirmed that three of the cytomegalovirus-associated TCR beta chains recognize cytomegalovirus antigens. Across donors, most TCR sequences were observed very rarely, whereas some public TCRs were present in many individuals. Of the cluster scores, around 95% were above 0 in a later analysis, which found that TCRs clustered in the first cohort also tended to co-occur in the 90 to 150 validation repertoires. The study listed 164 TCR beta chains as associated with cytomegalovirus. The authors suggested that the approach could potentially be generalized to other disease states and immunological phenotypes. Cytomegalovirus status was reported to be diagnosed by the classifier with high specificity and sensitivity in both the original and validation cohorts.

The method was the immunoSEQ multiplex PCR assay. In the paper's pipeline: A statistical classification framework was built to diagnose cytomegalovirus status from the catalog of TCR beta chain sequences. In TCRdb, the immuneACCESS table is reduced to in-frame sequences with V and J assigned. These tables do not hold every clone; where another copy was compared, an unresolved V gene accounts for under half, and the others remain unexplained. That table is the source of V, J and clone size, and D and trimming were worked out from the DNA. The sample yields some 200,000 clones; 84% were counted once. Together, the top ten hold about an eighth of the sample.

The chain is made from TRBV30 and TRBJ2-7; no D gene is confidently identified. The source of this sequence is a young woman in good health and CMV-seropositive. The sample comprised PBMCs. The sequence in DNA is TGTGCCTGGAGTTTAGGTGGAGCCTACGAGCAGTACTTC. Its translation is CAWSLGGAYEQYF.